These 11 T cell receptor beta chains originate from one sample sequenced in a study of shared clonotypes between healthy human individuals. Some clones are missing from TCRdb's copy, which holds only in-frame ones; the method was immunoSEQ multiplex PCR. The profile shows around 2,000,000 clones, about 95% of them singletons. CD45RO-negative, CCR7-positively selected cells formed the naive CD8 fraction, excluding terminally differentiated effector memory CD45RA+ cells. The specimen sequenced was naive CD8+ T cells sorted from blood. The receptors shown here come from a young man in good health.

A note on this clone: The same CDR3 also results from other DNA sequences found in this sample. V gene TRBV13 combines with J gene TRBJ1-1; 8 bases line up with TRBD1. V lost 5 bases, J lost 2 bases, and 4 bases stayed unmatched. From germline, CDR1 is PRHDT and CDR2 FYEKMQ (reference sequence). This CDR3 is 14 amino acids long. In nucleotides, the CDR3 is TGTGCCAGCAGCCCCGGACAGGGAAACACTGAAGCTTTCTTT. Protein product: CASSPGQGNTEAFF. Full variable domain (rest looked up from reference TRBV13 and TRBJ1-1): AAGVIQSPRHLIKEKRETATLKCYPIPRHDTVYWYQQGPGQDPQFLISFYEKMQSDKGSIPDRFSAQQFSDYHSELNMSSLELGDSALYFCASSPGQGNTEAFFGQGTRLTVV.

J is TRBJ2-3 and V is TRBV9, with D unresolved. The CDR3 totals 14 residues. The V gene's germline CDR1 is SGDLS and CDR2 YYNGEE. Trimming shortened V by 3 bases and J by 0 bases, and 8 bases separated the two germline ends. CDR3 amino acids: CASSGRNSTDTQYF. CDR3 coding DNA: TGTGCCAGCAGCGGCAGAAATAGCACAGATACGCAGTATTTT.

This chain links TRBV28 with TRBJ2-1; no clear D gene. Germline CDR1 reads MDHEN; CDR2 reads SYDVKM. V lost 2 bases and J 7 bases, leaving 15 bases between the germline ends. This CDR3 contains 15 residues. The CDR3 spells CASSLIKGRQNEQFF. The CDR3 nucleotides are TGTGCCAGCAGTTTAATAAAGGGCAGACAAAATGAGCAGTTCTTC.

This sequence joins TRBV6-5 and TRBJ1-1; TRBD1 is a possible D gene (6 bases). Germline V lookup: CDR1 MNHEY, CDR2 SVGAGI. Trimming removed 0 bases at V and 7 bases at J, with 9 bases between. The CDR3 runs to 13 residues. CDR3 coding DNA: TGTGCCAGCAGTTACTCGAGGGGGGGTGAAGCTTTCTTT. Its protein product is CASSYSRGGEAFF.

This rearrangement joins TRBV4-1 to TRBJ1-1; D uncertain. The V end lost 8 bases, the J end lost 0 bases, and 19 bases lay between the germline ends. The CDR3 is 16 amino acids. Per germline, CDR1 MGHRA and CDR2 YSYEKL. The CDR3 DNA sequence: TGCGCCAGCGGCGTCCGGCCAAACGTAATGAACACTGAAGCTTTCTTT. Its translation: CASGVRPNVMNTEAFF.

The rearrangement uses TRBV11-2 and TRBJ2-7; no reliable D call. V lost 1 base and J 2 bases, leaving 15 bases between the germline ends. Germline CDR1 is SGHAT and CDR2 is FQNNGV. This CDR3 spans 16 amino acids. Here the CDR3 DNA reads TGTGCCAGCAGCTTAGTCCCAGACACCTCTACCTACGAGCAGTACTTC. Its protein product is CASSLVPDTSTYEQYF. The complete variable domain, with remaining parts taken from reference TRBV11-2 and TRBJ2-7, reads EAGVAQSPRYKIIEKRQSVAFWCNPISGHATLYWYQQILGQGPKLLIQFQNNGVVDDSQLPKDRFSAERLKGVDSTLKIQPAKLEDSAVYLCASSLVPDTSTYEQYFGPGTRLTVT.

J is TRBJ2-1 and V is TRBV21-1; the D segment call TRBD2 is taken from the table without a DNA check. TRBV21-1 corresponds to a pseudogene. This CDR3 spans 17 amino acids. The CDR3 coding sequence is TGTGCCAGCAGCAAAGGCAGCGGTCGCTGCTCCTACAATGAGCAGTTCTTC. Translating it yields CASSKGSGRCSYNEQFF.

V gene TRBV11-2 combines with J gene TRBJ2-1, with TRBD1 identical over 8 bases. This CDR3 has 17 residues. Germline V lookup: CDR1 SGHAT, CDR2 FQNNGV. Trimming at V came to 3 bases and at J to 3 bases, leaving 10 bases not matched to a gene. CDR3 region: CASSLTYGTGHYNEQFF. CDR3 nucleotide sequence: TGTGCCAGCAGCTTGACTTACGGGACAGGCCACTACAATGAGCAGTTCTTC.

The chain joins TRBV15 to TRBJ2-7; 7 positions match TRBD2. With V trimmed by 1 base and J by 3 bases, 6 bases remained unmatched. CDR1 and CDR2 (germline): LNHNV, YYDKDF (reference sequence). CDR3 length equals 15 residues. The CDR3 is CATSRVGLGVYEQYF. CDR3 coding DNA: TGTGCCACCAGCAGAGTAGGACTAGGGGTCTACGAGCAGTACTTC.

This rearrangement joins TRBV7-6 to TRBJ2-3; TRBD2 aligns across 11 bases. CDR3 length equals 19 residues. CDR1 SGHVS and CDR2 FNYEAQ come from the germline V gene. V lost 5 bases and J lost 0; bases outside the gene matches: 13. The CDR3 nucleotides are TGTGCCAGCAGCCCCGAATCGGGCTTAGCGGGAGGGAGCACAGATACGCAGTATTTT. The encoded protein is CASSPESGLAGGSTDTQYF.

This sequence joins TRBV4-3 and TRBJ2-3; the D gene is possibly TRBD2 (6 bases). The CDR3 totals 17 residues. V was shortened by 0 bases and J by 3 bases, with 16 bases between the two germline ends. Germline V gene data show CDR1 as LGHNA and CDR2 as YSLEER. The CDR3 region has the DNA TGCGCCAGCAGCCAAGATCCCCCGGGAGCGGAGACAGATACGCAGTATTTT. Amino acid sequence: CASSQDPPGAETDTQYF.